What follows is one TCR beta chain and its context. The CDR3 is made up of 17 amino acids. CDR1 is SGHDN, CDR2 FVKESK, per germline. With V trimmed by 4 bases and J by 2 bases, 6 bases remained unmatched. The data stem from a study of blood T cell repertoires in COVID-19. Study context: Spain, Italy and the United States supplied samples that represented acute and convalescent COVID-19. PBMCs, B-cell-depleted T cells, or T cells were the source of the cDNA or gDNA that made up the material.

Authors' data handling: Amplifying reference gene primers gave estimates of nucleated cell counts. Produced via immunoSEQ multiplex PCR; TCRdb's table is partial and in-frame only. V and J calls and clone size follow that table, whereas D and trimming were derived from the DNA. The profile shows 300,000 to 350,000 clones, roughly 87% of them singletons. This clonotype originated in a man aged 18 to 29 with active or convalescent COVID-19. Sequencing was done on a sample of peripheral blood. V usage is TRBV14 and J usage is TRBJ2-1, with TRBD1 identical over 12 bases. CDR3 residues: CASSPLGTGGTYNEQFF. The DNA of the CDR3 is TGTGCCAGCAGCCCTCTGGGGACAGGGGGCACCTACAATGAGCAGTTCTTC.